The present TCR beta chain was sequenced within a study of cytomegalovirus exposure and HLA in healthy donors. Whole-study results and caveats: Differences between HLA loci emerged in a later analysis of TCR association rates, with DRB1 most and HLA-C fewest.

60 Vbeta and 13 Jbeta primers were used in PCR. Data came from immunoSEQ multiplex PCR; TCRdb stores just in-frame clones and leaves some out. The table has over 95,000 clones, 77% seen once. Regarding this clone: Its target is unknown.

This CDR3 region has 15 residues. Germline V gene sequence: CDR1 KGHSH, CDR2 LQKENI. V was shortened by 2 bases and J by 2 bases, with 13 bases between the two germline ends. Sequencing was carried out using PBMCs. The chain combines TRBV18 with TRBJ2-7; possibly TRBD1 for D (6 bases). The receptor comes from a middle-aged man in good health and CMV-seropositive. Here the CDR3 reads CASSPKTGSPYEQYF. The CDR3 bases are TGTGCCAGCTCACCAAAAACAGGGAGCCCCTACGAGCAGTACTTC. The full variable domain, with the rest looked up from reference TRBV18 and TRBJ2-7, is NAGVMQNPRHLVRRRGQEARLRCSPMKGHSHVYWYRQLPEEGLKFMVYLQKENIIDESGMPKERFSAEFPKEGPSILRIQQVVRGDSAAYFCASSPKTGSPYEQYFGPGTRLTVT.